The entry below describes one TCR beta chain. The source of the sample is a study of control samples from healthy donors and cancer patients. Germline values: CDR1 SGHTA, CDR2 FQGTGA. Between the trimmed V and J ends, which lost 6 bases and 1 base, there was a span of 15 bases. The CDR3 is made up of 15 amino acids. TCRdb's copy holds only in-frame clones and misses some; the assay was immunoSEQ multiplex PCR. The data hold roughly 100,000 clones, with roughly 89% observed a single time. The sequencing input was PBMCs. This chain connects TRBV7-3 to TRBJ1-1; D is perhaps TRBD1 (6 bases). This TCR came from a man aged 55-75 years with lung cancer. This chain's CDR3 is CASREWGQANTEAFF. CDR3 bases: TGTGCCAGCAGGGAGTGGGGGCAGGCGAACACTGAAGCTTTCTTT.